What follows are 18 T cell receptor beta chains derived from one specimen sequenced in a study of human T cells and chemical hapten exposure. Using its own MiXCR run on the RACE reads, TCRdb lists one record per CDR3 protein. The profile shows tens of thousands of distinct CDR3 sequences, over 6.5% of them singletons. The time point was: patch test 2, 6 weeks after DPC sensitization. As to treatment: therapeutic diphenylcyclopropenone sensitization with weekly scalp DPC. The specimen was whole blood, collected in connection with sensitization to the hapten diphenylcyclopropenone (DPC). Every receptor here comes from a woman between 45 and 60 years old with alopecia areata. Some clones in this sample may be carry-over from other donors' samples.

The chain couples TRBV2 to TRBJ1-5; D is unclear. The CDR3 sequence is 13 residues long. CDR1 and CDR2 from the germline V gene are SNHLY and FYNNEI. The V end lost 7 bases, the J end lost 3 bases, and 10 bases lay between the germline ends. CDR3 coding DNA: TGTGCCAGCAAAGCCAGCATCAATCAGCCCCAGCATTTT. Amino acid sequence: CASKASINQPQHF.

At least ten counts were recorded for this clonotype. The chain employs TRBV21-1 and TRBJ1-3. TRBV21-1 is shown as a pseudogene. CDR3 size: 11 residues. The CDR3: CASSKRNTIYF. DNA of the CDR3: TGTGCCAGCAGCAAAAGAAACACCATATATTTT.

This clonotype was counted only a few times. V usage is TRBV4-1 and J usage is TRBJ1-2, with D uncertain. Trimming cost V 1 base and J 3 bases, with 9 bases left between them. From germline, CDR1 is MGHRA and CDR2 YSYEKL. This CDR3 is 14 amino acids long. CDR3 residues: CASSQVNGYYGYTF. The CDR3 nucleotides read TGCGCCAGCAGCCAAGTAAACGGCTACTATGGCTACACCTTC.

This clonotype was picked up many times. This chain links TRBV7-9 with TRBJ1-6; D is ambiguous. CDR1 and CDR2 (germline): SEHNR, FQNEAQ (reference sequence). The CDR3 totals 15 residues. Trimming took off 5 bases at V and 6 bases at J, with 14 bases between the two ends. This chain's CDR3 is CASSLAEGSNSPLHF. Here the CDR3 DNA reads TGTGCCAGCAGCCTGGCGGAGGGAAGTAATTCACCCCTCCACTTT.

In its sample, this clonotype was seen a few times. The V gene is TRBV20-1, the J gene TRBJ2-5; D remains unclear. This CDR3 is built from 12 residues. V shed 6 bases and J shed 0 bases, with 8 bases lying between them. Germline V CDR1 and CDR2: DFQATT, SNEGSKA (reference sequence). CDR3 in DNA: TGCAGTGCAGGCAGAAACCAAGAGACCCAGTACTTC. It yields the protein CSAGRNQETQYF.

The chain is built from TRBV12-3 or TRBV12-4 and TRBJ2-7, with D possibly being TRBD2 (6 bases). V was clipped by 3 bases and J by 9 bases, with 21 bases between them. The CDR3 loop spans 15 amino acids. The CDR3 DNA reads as TGTGCCAGCAGTTTGTTTGGAGGGTCCGCTCAGGGGCAGTACTTC. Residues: CASSLFGGSAQGQYF.

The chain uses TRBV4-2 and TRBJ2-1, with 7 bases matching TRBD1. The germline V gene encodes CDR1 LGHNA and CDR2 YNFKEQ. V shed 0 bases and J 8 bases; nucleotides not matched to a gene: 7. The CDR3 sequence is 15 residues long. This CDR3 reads CASSQEGNRGDEQFF. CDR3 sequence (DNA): TGTGCCAGCAGCCAAGAGGGAAACAGGGGCGATGAGCAGTTCTTC.

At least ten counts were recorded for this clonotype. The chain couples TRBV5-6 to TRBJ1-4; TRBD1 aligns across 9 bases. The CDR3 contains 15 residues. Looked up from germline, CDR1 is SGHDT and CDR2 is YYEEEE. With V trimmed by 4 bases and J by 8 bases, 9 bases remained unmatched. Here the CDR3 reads CASSTAGTGREKLFF. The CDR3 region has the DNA TGTGCCAGCAGCACAGCCGGGACAGGGCGGGAAAAACTGTTTTTT. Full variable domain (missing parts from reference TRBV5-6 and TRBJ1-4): DAGVTQSPTHLIKTRGQQVTLRCSPKSGHDTVSWYQQALGQGPQFIFQYYEEEERQRGNFPDRFSGHQFPNYSSELNVNALLLGDSALYLCASSTAGTGREKLFFGSGTQLSVL.

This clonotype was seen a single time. The CDR3 is CATGLAEETQYF. As DNA, the CDR3 is TGTGCCACGGGACTAGCGGAAGAGACCCAGTACTTC. The chain employs TRBV2 and TRBJ2-5, with 11 bases matching TRBD2. The V gene's germline CDR1 is SNHLY and CDR2 FYNNEI. Trimming removed 10 bases from V and 3 bases from J; junction bases left unmatched: 1. This CDR3 contains 12 residues.

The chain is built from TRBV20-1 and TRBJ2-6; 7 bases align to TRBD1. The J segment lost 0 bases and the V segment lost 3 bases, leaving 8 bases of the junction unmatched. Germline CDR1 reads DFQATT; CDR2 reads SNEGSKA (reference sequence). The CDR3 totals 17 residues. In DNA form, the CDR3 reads TGCAGTGCTAGGGTATGGGACAGAGACTCTGGGGCCAACGTCCTGACTTTC. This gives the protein CSARVWDRDSGANVLTF.

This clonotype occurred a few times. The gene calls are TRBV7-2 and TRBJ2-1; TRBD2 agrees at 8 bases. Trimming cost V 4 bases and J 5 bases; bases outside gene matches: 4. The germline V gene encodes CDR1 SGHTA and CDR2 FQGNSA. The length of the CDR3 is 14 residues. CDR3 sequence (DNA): TGTGCCAGCAGCTCGGGACTAGAAAACAATGAGCAGTTCTTC. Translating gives CASSSGLENNEQFF.

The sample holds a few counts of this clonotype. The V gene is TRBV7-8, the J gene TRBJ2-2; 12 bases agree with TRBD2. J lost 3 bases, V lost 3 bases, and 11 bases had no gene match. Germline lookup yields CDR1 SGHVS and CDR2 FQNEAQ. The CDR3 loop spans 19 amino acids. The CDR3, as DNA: TGTGCCAGCAGCTTCGCCAGGCGACTAGCGGGGGCCCACACCGGGGAGCTGTTTTTT. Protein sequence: CASSFARRLAGAHTGELFF.

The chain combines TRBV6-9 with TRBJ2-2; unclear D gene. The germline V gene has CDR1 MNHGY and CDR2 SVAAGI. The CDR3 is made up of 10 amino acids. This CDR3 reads CDRAAGELFF. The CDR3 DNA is TGTGATAGGGCGGCCGGGGAGCTGTTTTTT.

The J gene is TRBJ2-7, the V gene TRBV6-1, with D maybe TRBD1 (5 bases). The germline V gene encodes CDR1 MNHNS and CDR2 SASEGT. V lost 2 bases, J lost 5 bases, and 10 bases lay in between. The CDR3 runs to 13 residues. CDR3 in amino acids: CASSESEQDEQYF. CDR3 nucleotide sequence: TGTGCCAGCAGTGAAAGCGAACAGGACGAGCAGTACTTC.

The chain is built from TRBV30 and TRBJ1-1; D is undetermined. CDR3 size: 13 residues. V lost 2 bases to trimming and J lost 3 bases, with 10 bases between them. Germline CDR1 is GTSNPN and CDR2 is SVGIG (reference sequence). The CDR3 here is CAWSFTDDTEAFF. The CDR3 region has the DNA TGTGCCTGGAGTTTTACAGACGACACTGAAGCTTTCTTT.

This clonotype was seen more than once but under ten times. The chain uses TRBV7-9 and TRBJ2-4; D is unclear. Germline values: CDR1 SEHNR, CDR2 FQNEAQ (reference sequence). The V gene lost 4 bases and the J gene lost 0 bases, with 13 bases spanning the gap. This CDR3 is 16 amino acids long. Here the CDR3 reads CASSSTLSLAKNIQYF. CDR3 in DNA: TGTGCCAGCAGCTCAACACTCTCACTAGCCAAAAACATTCAGTACTTC.

CDR3 nucleotide sequence: TGTGCCAGCAGTGAAAAGCGGGGGCAAAACATTCAGTACTTC. Translated, it gives CASSEKRGQNIQYF. The chain uses TRBV2 and TRBJ2-4; 8 bases align to TRBD2. The CDR3 loop spans 14 amino acids. The V and J ends lost 2 bases and 5 bases, in that order; junction bases with no gene match: 2. Per the germline V gene, CDR1 is SNHLY and CDR2 is FYNNEI. The variable domain in full, completed from reference TRBV2 and TRBJ2-4, reads EPEVTQTPSHQVTQMGQEVILRCVPISNHLYFYWYRQILGQKVEFLVSFYNNEISEKSEIFDDQFSVERPDGSNFTLKIRSTKLEDSAMYFCASSEKRGQNIQYFGAGTRLSVL.

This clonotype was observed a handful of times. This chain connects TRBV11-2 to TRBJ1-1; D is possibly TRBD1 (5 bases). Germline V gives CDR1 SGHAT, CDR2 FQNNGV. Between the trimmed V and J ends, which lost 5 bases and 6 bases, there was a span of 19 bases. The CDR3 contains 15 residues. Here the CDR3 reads CASSPNGLQGAEAFF. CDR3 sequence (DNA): TGTGCCAGCAGCCCGAACGGGCTCCAGGGCGCTGAAGCTTTCTTT.